The clone carrying this TCR beta chain rates as medium-sized. One entry per CDR3 protein, called by TCRdb with MiXCR from the RT-PCR reads. Of some 1,800 distinct CDR3 sequences listed, over 11% are singletons. This specimen belongs to a study of immune reconstitution after stem cell transplant in scleroderma. This clonotype was obtained from a female donor with systemic sclerosis. Sampling was done before or after autologous hematopoietic stem cell transplantation (not recorded which).

CDR3 protein: CSADGNFRAANTEAFF. CDR3 DNA: TGCAGTGCCGATGGGAATTTCAGGGCCGCAAACACTGAAGCTTTCTTT. The chain has TRBV20-1 and TRBJ1-1; D perhaps matches TRBD1 (5 bases). V was clipped by 6 bases and J by 2 bases, with 22 bases between them. The CDR3 covers 16 residues. From germline, CDR1 is DFQATT and CDR2 SNEGSKA (reference sequence).